The 16 T cell receptor beta chains in this list originate from one sample, sequenced in a study of blood T cells in healthy people across ages. A sample-barcoded 5' primer and a J-beta primer mix were used in a second PCR of roughly 7 to 11 cycles. MiXCR, run by TCRdb on the 5' RACE reads, gives a single entry per CDR3 protein. The repertoire holds 1.5 million to 2 million distinct CDR3 sequences, roughly 50% seen once, with approximately 2.1% in the top ten. The sequencing sample was made of blood. Receptor source: a middle-aged woman in good health.

The chain carries TRBV6-2 or TRBV6-3 and TRBJ1-5; no clear D gene. The length of the CDR3 is 12 residues. The germline CDR1 and CDR2 sequences are MNHEY and SVGEGT. The V gene lost 6 bases and the J gene lost 4 bases, with 7 bases spanning the gap. CDR3 sequence (DNA): TGTGCCAGCAGGTACCTTAATCAGCCCCAGCATTTT. Amino acid sequence: CASRYLNQPQHF.

J is TRBJ2-6 and V is TRBV7-9, with a weak D call TRBD1 (5 bases). The CDR3 is 13 amino acids. Germline V gives CDR1 SEHNR, CDR2 FQNEAQ (reference sequence). The CDR3 spells CKGDQGGANVLTF. The CDR3 DNA reads TGTAAAGGGGATCAAGGTGGGGCCAACGTCCTGACTTTC.

The chain links TRBV6-2 or TRBV6-3 to TRBJ2-1; TRBD1 might be the D (5 bases). V lost 5 bases, J lost 6 bases, and 14 bases lay in between. CDR3 size: 14 residues. From germline, CDR1 is MNHEY and CDR2 SVGEGT. In DNA form, the CDR3 reads TGTGCCAGCAGTGACCTGCAGGGCCCCAATGAGCAGTTCTTC. It specifies CASSDLQGPNEQFF.

This clonotype was observed a few times. This sequence joins TRBV7-3 and TRBJ2-3; no clear D. Germline lookup yields CDR1 SGHTA and CDR2 FQGTGA. V lost 5 bases to trimming and J lost 4 bases, with 19 bases between them. The CDR3 is 16 residues long. The CDR3 bases are TGTGCCAGCAGCCGAGGTGGCTTTAGGAAGTCAGATACGCAGTATTTT. Protein sequence: CASSRGGFRKSDTQYF.

This clonotype was seen a handful of times. The chain carries TRBV20-1 and TRBJ1-5; D is unclear. Germline V CDR1 and CDR2: DFQATT, SNEGSKA (reference sequence). V was shortened by 5 bases and J by 7 bases, with 18 bases between the two germline ends. CDR3 length equals 14 residues. DNA of the CDR3: TGCAGTGCTCATGGGCAGCCCGCGATCCAGCCCCAGCATTTT. Translating gives CSAHGQPAIQPQHF.

V and J are TRBV28 and TRBJ2-3; 9 positions agree with TRBD2. Germline V gene sequence: CDR1 MDHEN, CDR2 SYDVKM. The CDR3 is 18 residues long. The junction had 11 bases not matched to a gene; V was cut back by 4 bases and J by 0 bases. This chain's CDR3 is CASSSPLLAGSSTDTQYF. In DNA form, the CDR3 reads TGTGCCAGCAGTTCACCGCTTCTAGCGGGGTCTAGCACAGATACGCAGTATTTT.

The chain carries TRBV20-1 and TRBJ2-7; no firm D call. V lost 6 bases to trimming and J lost 7 bases, with 19 bases between them. The CDR3 is made up of 13 amino acids. Germline loops: CDR1 DFQATT, CDR2 SNEGSKA (reference sequence). CDR3 DNA sequence: TGCAGTGCACCACAGAGCTCCTACAATGAGCAGTACTTC. Its translation: CSAPQSSYNEQYF.

The rearrangement links TRBV7-2 to TRBJ2-1; TRBD2 might be the D (6 bases). This CDR3 is built from 14 residues. CDR1 is SGHTA and CDR2 is FQGNSA in the germline V gene. The V gene lost 5 bases and the J gene lost 5 bases, with 13 bases spanning the gap. DNA of the CDR3: TGTGCCAGCAGCCGGGACTCCGGCGACAATGAGCAGTTCTTC. Amino acids: CASSRDSGDNEQFF.

V usage is TRBV3-1 and J usage is TRBJ2-1, with TRBD2 matching 11 bases. J was trimmed by 7 bases and V by 0 bases; bases with no gene match: 8. The CDR3 consists of 17 residues. The V gene's germline CDR1 is LGHDT and CDR2 YNNKEL (reference sequence). CDR3 nucleotide sequence: TGTGCCAGCAGCCAAGATCGGATAGCGGGGGGGTTGAATGAGCAGTTCTTC. Protein sequence: CASSQDRIAGGLNEQFF.

This clonotype was picked up a small number of times. The rearrangement links TRBV18 to TRBJ2-4; D is perhaps TRBD1 (5 bases). The V end lost 0 bases, the J end lost 0 bases, and 12 bases lay between the germline ends. The CDR3 contains 17 residues. Germline V gene data show CDR1 as KGHSH and CDR2 as LQKENI. The CDR3: CASSPPLQAVAKNIQYF. DNA for the CDR3: TGTGCCAGCTCACCACCGTTACAGGCTGTAGCCAAAAACATTCAGTACTTC. Full variable domain (remainder filled in from reference TRBV18 and TRBJ2-4): NAGVMQNPRHLVRRRGQEARLRCSPMKGHSHVYWYRQLPEEGLKFMVYLQKENIIDESGMPKERFSAEFPKEGPSILRIQQVVRGDSAAYFCASSPPLQAVAKNIQYFGAGTRLSVL.

The chain carries TRBV7-9 and TRBJ2-7; D may be TRBD2 (7 bases). The CDR3 runs to 18 residues. Germline V gene lookup returns CDR1 SEHNR and CDR2 FQNEAQ (reference sequence). V lost 5 bases and J lost 4, with 27 bases in between. The CDR3 region has the DNA TGTGCCAGCAGCCAACAAGAAGGGGGGGCCGGTCTCTTATACGAGCAGTACTTC. Its translation is CASSQQEGGAGLLYEQYF.

This chain links TRBV5-1 with TRBJ2-1; D possibly corresponds to TRBD2 (5 bases). Germline V lookup: CDR1 SGHRS, CDR2 YFSETQ. The CDR3 has 13 residues. Trimming pared 4 bases from V and 7 bases from J, leaving 12 bases between. CDR3 in DNA: TGCGCCAGCAGCGGGAGACTCGGGAATGAGCAGTTCTTC. This sequence encodes CASSGRLGNEQFF.

Ten or more counts support this clonotype. This chain joins TRBV7-2 and TRBJ2-1, with 14 bases lining up with TRBD2. This CDR3 contains 16 residues. The junction had 2 bases not matched to a gene; V was cut back by 3 bases and J by 4 bases. Looked up from germline, CDR1 is SGHTA and CDR2 is FQGNSA. The CDR3 bases are TGTGCCAGCAGCTTGACTAGCGGGGGGGTTTACAATGAGCAGTTCTTC. Encoded protein: CASSLTSGGVYNEQFF.

The rearrangement uses TRBV20-1 and TRBJ2-7; 8 bases match TRBD2. From germline, CDR1 is DFQATT and CDR2 SNEGSKA (reference sequence). This CDR3 is 15 amino acids long. The J segment lost 3 bases and the V segment lost 3 bases, leaving 10 bases of the junction unmatched. CDR3 in amino acids: CSASSRGGRGYEQYF. CDR3 coding DNA: TGCAGTGCTAGTTCTCGGGGGGGCAGGGGCTACGAGCAGTACTTC.

A few counts support this clonotype. V usage is TRBV5-1 and J usage is TRBJ1-4; 9 nucleotides align to TRBD1. CDR1 SGHRS and CDR2 YFSETQ come from the germline V gene. The trim removed 4 bases at V and 7 bases at J, leaving 8 bases unmatched. The CDR3 extends over 15 amino acids. CDR3 loop: CASSPGQGSREKLFF. DNA for the CDR3: TGCGCCAGCAGCCCGGGACAGGGATCGCGTGAAAAACTGTTTTTT.

In DNA form, the CDR3 reads TGTGCCAGCAGTGACAAGGGATATGGCTACACCTTC. This sequence encodes CASSDKGYGYTF. The chain uses TRBV6-1 and TRBJ1-2; D ambiguous. Germline V CDR1 and CDR2: MNHNS, SASEGT. The V and J ends lost 3 bases and 5 bases respectively, with 7 bases between them. The CDR3 runs to 12 residues.